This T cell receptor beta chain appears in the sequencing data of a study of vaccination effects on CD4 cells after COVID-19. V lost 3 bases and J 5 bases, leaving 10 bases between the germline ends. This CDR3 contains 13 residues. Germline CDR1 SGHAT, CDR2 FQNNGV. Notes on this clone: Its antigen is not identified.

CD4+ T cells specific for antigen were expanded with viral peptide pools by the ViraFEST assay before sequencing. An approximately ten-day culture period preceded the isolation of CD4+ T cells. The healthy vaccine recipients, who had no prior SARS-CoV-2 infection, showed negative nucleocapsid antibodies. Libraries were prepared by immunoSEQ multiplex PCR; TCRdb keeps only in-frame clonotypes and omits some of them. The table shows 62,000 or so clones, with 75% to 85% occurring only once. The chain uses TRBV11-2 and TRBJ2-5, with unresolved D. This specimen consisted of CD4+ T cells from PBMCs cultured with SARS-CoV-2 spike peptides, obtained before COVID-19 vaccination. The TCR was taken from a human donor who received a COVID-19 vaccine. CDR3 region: CASSFSSRETQYF. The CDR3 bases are TGTGCCAGCAGCTTCTCTAGTCGGGAGACCCAGTACTTC.